This paragraph reports one T cell receptor (beta chain). Its antigen is still unknown. Quantitative barcoded 5'-RACE was used to prepare TCR beta libraries. TCRdb recomputed calls from the 5' RACE reads with MiXCR, one row per CDR3 protein. This sample has fewer than 500,000 distinct CDR3 sequences, with about a fifth found just once. The sample originates from a study of CD8 T cells in ankylosing spondylitis. Regarding the study as a whole: Blood from ankylosing spondylitis patients appeared to carry a characteristic roughly 8-variant TCR beta motif. Reportedly, disease-linked clones are significantly enriched in ankylosing spondylitis patients' matched synovial fluid. There were earlier reports of some motif variants in reactive arthritis synovial fluid and blood. Disease-associated clonotypes exhibited CD8+ identity and were relatively infrequent in peripheral blood.

The V gene end was trimmed by 6 bases and the J gene end by 5 bases; junction bases not matched to a gene: 6. The germline V gene has CDR1 SGDLS and CDR2 YYNGEE. The length of the CDR3 is 14 residues. Sequenced input: blood, either unsorted or a sorted T cell fraction (not recorded which). The rearrangement joins TRBV9 to TRBJ2-1, with 9 bases matching TRBD2. This receptor was obtained from a male donor with ankylosing spondylitis. Written as DNA, the CDR3 is TGTGCCAGCACCCCCCGACTAGCGGACAATGAGCAGTTCTTC. It yields the protein CASTPRLADNEQFF. The variable domain in full, with the rest retrieved from reference TRBV9 and TRBJ2-1, is DSGVTQTPKHLITATGQRVTLRCSPRSGDLSVYWYQQSLDQGLQFLIQYYNGEERAKGNILERFSAQQFPDLHSELNLSSLELGDSALYFCASTPRLADNEQFFGPGTRLTVL.